The rows below give T cell receptor beta chains drawn from one sample of a study of beta chain features in type 1 diabetes. Data came from immunoSEQ multiplex PCR; TCRdb stores just in-frame clones and leaves some out. This table has more than 550,000 clones, 11% to 15% appearing once. The source material was naive CD4+ T cells from blood. These receptors were obtained from a young man with type 1 diabetes. Each CDR3 is given with its conserved first and last residue. A D gene is named only where the DNA matches it firmly. Only some rows state a clone size, as once, few, many or a class for expanded clones.

clone_size: .
v_call: TRBV28
d_call: .
j_call: TRBJ2-7
cdr3_nt: TGTGCCAGCGGAGGGACCTACGAGCAGTACTTC
cdr3_aa: CASGGTYEQYF

clone_size: few
v_call: TRBV30
d_call: TRBD1
j_call: TRBJ1-2
cdr3_nt: TGTGCCTGGAGTTCAGCAGGGGGCGCAGGCTACACCTTC
cdr3_aa: CAWSSAGGAGYTF

clone_size: few
v_call: TRBV15
d_call: TRBD2
j_call: TRBJ2-5
cdr3_nt: TGTGCCACCAGCAGGAGCGGGGCATACCAAGAGACCCAGTACTTC
cdr3_aa: CATSRSGAYQETQYF

clone_size: few
v_call: TRBV27
d_call: .
j_call: TRBJ1-1
cdr3_nt: TGTGCCAGCGGACACAGGGAGGCCTTGACTGAAGCTTTCTTT
cdr3_aa: CASGHREALTEAFF

clone_size: few
v_call: TRBV28
d_call: TRBD2
j_call: TRBJ2-7
cdr3_nt: TGTGCCACCAAAGCGGGGGGATCCTACGAGCAGTACTTC
cdr3_aa: CATKAGGSYEQYF

clone_size: .
v_call: TRBV25-1
d_call: .
j_call: TRBJ2-3
cdr3_nt: TGTGCCAGCAGTGAGTGGCCAGATACGCAGTATTTT
cdr3_aa: CASSEWPDTQYF

clone_size: .
v_call: TRBV9
d_call: TRBD1
j_call: TRBJ2-3
cdr3_nt: TGTGCCAGCAGCGTATACGGGACAGGGGAAAGGGCAGATACGCAGTATTTT
cdr3_aa: CASSVYGTGERADTQYF

clone_size: .
v_call: TRBV7-2
d_call: .
j_call: TRBJ2-5
cdr3_nt: TGTGCCAGCAACCGGGACCGCTCCCAAGAGACCCAGTACTTC
cdr3_aa: CASNRDRSQETQYF

clone_size: .
v_call: TRBV29-1
d_call: .
j_call: TRBJ2-1
cdr3_nt: TGCAGCGTTTGGATCCGGGGGGCCGGTGAGCAGTTCTTC
cdr3_aa: CSVWIRGAGEQFF

clone_size: .
v_call: TRBV19
d_call: .
j_call: TRBJ1-2
cdr3_nt: TGTGCCACCAGCGACAGGCCAGACTATGGCTACACCTTC
cdr3_aa: CATSDRPDYGYTF

clone_size: .
v_call: TRBV5-1
d_call: .
j_call: TRBJ2-2
cdr3_nt: TGCGCCAGCACTGGTGGCGGTACGAACACCGGGGAGCTGTTTTTT
cdr3_aa: CASTGGGTNTGELFF

clone_size: few
v_call: TRBV28
d_call: .
j_call: TRBJ2-1
cdr3_nt: TGTGCCAGCAGTTTAATCGGACGGTACAATGAGCAGTTCTTC
cdr3_aa: CASSLIGRYNEQFF

clone_size: few
v_call: TRBV5-1
d_call: TRBD1
j_call: TRBJ2-3
cdr3_nt: TGCGCCAGCAGCTTCCTCCGGGACAGGAGCACAGATACGCAGTATTTT
cdr3_aa: CASSFLRDRSTDTQYF

clone_size: few
v_call: TRBV20-1
d_call: .
j_call: TRBJ2-7
cdr3_nt: TGCAGTTCGCCTAGCATCCACGAGCAGTACTTC
cdr3_aa: CSSPSIHEQYF

clone_size: few
v_call: TRBV9
d_call: .
j_call: TRBJ2-4
cdr3_nt: TGTGCCAGCAGCGTAGTTTCAGTTTCGGACATTCAGTACTTC
cdr3_aa: CASSVVSVSDIQYF

clone_size: few
v_call: TRBV6-1
d_call: .
j_call: TRBJ2-5
cdr3_nt: TGTGCCAGCAGTGGGCCCACCTCATCTATTCAAGAGACCCAGTACTTC
cdr3_aa: CASSGPTSSIQETQYF

clone_size: few
v_call: TRBV12-5
d_call: .
j_call: TRBJ2-5
cdr3_nt: TGTGCTAGTGGTCCAGAAATGGAGACCCAGTACTTC
cdr3_aa: CASGPEMETQYF

clone_size: .
v_call: TRBV18
d_call: TRBD1
j_call: TRBJ1-5
cdr3_nt: TGTGCCAGTTCCGACAGGGGGAGCTTGGTTGGTCAGCCCCAGCATTTT
cdr3_aa: CASSDRGSLVGQPQHF

clone_size: .
v_call: TRBV7-2
d_call: .
j_call: TRBJ2-4
cdr3_nt: TGTGCCAGCAGCCAAGTCTTAGCCAAAAACATTCAGTACTTC
cdr3_aa: CASSQVLAKNIQYF

clone_size: few
v_call: TRBV28
d_call: .
j_call: TRBJ2-1
cdr3_nt: TGTGCCAGCAGTGCCGCTAGGTATGAGCAGTTCTTC
cdr3_aa: CASSAARYEQFF

clone_size: .
v_call: TRBV7-9
d_call: .
j_call: TRBJ2-3
cdr3_nt: TGTGCCAGCAGCTCTCCGGGGGTTGTCACAGATACGCAGTATTTT
cdr3_aa: CASSSPGVVTDTQYF

clone_size: .
v_call: TRBV18
d_call: .
j_call: TRBJ2-5
cdr3_nt: TGTGCCAGCTCACCACCAGGTGCAGAAGAGACCCAGTACTTC
cdr3_aa: CASSPPGAEETQYF

clone_size: .
v_call: TRBV7-2
d_call: TRBD2
j_call: TRBJ2-3
cdr3_nt: TGTGCCAGCATACCTAGCGGGAGGGATACGCAGTATTTT
cdr3_aa: CASIPSGRDTQYF

clone_size: .
v_call: TRBV5-6
d_call: .
j_call: TRBJ2-5
cdr3_nt: TGTGCCAGCAGCACTGGGGAGACCCAGTACTTC
cdr3_aa: CASSTGETQYF

clone_size: few
v_call: TRBV5-1
d_call: .
j_call: TRBJ2-1
cdr3_nt: TGCGCCAGCAGCTTGATGCGGGGAAGCAACAATGAGCAGTTCTTC
cdr3_aa: CASSLMRGSNNEQFF

clone_size: .
v_call: TRBV10-3
d_call: .
j_call: TRBJ1-6
cdr3_nt: TGTGCCATCAGTGAGTCGAAGCGCGACTCACCCCTCCACTTT
cdr3_aa: CAISESKRDSPLHF

clone_size: few
v_call: TRBV4-1
d_call: TRBD2
j_call: TRBJ2-4
cdr3_nt: TGCGCCAGCAGCCAACCTAGCGGGAGGCCTCTAGCCAAAAACATTCAGTACTTC
cdr3_aa: CASSQPSGRPLAKNIQYF

clone_size: .
v_call: TRBV6-5
d_call: TRBD1
j_call: TRBJ1-1
cdr3_nt: TGTGCCAGCAGGTTCCAGGGGGCCAACACTGAAGCTTTCTTT
cdr3_aa: CASRFQGANTEAFF

clone_size: .
v_call: TRBV28
d_call: TRBD1
j_call: TRBJ2-1
cdr3_nt: TGTGCCAGCAGGGGACAGGGGTATTATAATGAGCAGTTCTTC
cdr3_aa: CASRGQGYYNEQFF

clone_size: .
v_call: TRBV5-1
d_call: TRBD1
j_call: TRBJ2-5
cdr3_nt: TGCGCCAGCAGTGGACAGGGGGCAGAGACCCAGTACTTC
cdr3_aa: CASSGQGAETQYF

clone_size: .
v_call: TRBV7-3
d_call: .
j_call: TRBJ1-1
cdr3_nt: TGTGCCAGCAGCACCGGACGGGGAAAGGCTGAAGCTTTCTTT
cdr3_aa: CASSTGRGKAEAFF

clone_size: .
v_call: TRBV28
d_call: TRBD2
j_call: TRBJ2-2
cdr3_nt: TGTGCCAGCAGTTTAGTACGTAGCGGGGGAACCGGGGAGCTGTTTTTT
cdr3_aa: CASSLVRSGGTGELFF

clone_size: few
v_call: TRBV5-6
d_call: .
j_call: TRBJ1-2
cdr3_nt: TGTGCCAGCAGCCCCGCAGGGAGTTTCTATGGCTACACCTTC
cdr3_aa: CASSPAGSFYGYTF

clone_size: few
v_call: TRBV19
d_call: .
j_call: TRBJ2-3
cdr3_nt: TGTGCCAGTAGTATAAGGTTGATTGGGGAGGTTGTCGCAGATACGCAGTATTTT
cdr3_aa: CASSIRLIGEVVADTQYF

clone_size: few
v_call: TRBV6-5
d_call: .
j_call: TRBJ1-1
cdr3_nt: TGTGCCAGCAGTTACTTGGAGTGGACTGAAGCTTTCTTT
cdr3_aa: CASSYLEWTEAFF

clone_size: few
v_call: TRBV6-1
d_call: .
j_call: TRBJ2-7
cdr3_nt: TGTGCCAGCAGTGACCAGGGTTACTCCTACGAGCAGTACTTC
cdr3_aa: CASSDQGYSYEQYF

clone_size: .
v_call: TRBV27
d_call: .
j_call: TRBJ1-5
cdr3_nt: TGTGCCAGCAGTTTAAGGGACCGATACCAGCCCCAGCATTTT
cdr3_aa: CASSLRDRYQPQHF

clone_size: few
v_call: TRBV9
d_call: .
j_call: TRBJ2-1
cdr3_nt: TGTGCCAGCAGCGTAGGGGACGGCCTTTACAATGAGCAGTTCTTC
cdr3_aa: CASSVGDGLYNEQFF

clone_size: .
v_call: TRBV7-2
d_call: .
j_call: TRBJ2-3
cdr3_nt: TGTGCCAGCAGTAATTACACTAGCACAGATACGCAGTATTTT
cdr3_aa: CASSNYTSTDTQYF

clone_size: .
v_call: TRBV19
d_call: .
j_call: TRBJ1-2
cdr3_nt: TGTGCCAGTAGTAGGAGCAAGACACGAGGGAACTATGGCTACACCTTC
cdr3_aa: CASSRSKTRGNYGYTF

clone_size: few
v_call: TRBV6-5
d_call: TRBD2
j_call: TRBJ2-1
cdr3_nt: TGTGCCAGCAGCCAAGCGGGAGTGCCGGGAGATGAGCAGTTCTTC
cdr3_aa: CASSQAGVPGDEQFF

clone_size: .
v_call: TRBV5-1
d_call: TRBD1
j_call: TRBJ2-4
cdr3_nt: TGCGCCAGCAGCATACTGACAGGGGGCAGTGACATTCAGTACTTC
cdr3_aa: CASSILTGGSDIQYF

clone_size: few
v_call: TRBV30
d_call: TRBD1
j_call: TRBJ2-7
cdr3_nt: TGTGCCGTGCAGGACAGGGACGAGCAGTACTTC
cdr3_aa: CAVQDRDEQYF

clone_size: few
v_call: TRBV18
d_call: .
j_call: TRBJ2-7
cdr3_nt: TGTGCCAGCTCACCAGAAGGATGGGAGTACGAGCAGTACTTC
cdr3_aa: CASSPEGWEYEQYF

clone_size: .
v_call: TRBV18
d_call: .
j_call: TRBJ1-1
cdr3_nt: TGTGCCAGCTCACCGTCGGACTGGGGTGGGACTGAAGCTTTCTTT
cdr3_aa: CASSPSDWGGTEAFF

clone_size: .
v_call: TRBV6-5
d_call: .
j_call: TRBJ2-2
cdr3_nt: TGTGCCAGCACCCAAGTTGGCGGGGAGCTGTTTTTT
cdr3_aa: CASTQVGGELFF